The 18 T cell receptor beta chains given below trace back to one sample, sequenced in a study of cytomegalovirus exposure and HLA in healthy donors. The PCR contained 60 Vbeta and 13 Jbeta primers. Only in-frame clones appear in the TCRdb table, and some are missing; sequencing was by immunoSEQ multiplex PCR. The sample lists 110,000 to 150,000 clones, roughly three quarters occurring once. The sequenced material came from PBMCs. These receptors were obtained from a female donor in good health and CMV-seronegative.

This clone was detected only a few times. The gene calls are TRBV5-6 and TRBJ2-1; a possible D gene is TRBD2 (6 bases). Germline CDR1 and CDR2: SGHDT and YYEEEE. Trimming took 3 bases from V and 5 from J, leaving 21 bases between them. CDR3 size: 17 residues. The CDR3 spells CASSYGGVSVLNNEQFF. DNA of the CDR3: TGTGCCAGCAGCTATGGAGGGGTCAGCGTCCTTAACAATGAGCAGTTCTTC.

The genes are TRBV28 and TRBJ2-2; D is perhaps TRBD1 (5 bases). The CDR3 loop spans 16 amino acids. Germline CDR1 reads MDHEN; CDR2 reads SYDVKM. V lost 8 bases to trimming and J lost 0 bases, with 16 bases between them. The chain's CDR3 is CASYQGTQANTGELFF. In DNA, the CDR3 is TGTGCCAGCTACCAGGGTACTCAGGCGAACACCGGGGAGCTGTTTTTT.

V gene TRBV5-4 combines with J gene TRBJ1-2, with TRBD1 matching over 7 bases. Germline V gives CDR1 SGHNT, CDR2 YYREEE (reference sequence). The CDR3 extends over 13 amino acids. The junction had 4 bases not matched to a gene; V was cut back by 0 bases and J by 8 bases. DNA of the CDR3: TGTGCCAGCAGCTTGGGTCTAGGGGGCGGCTACACCTTC. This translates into CASSLGLGGGYTF. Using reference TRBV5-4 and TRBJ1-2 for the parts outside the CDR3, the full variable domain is ETGVTQSPTHLIKTRGQQVTLRCSSQSGHNTVSWYQQALGQGPQFIFQYYREEENGRGNFPPRFSGLQFPNYSSELNVNALELDDSALYLCASSLGLGGGYTFGSGTRLTVV.

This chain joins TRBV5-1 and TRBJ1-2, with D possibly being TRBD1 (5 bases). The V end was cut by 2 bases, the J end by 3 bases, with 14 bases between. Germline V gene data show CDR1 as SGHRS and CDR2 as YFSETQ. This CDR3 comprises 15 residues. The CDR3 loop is CASSLSSRGYYGYTF. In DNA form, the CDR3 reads TGCGCCAGCAGCTTATCTAGTAGGGGATACTATGGCTACACCTTC. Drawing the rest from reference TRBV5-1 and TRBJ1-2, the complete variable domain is KAGVTQTPRYLIKTRGQQVTLSCSPISGHRSVSWYQQTPGQGLQFLFEYFSETQRNKGNFPGRFSGRQFSNSRSEMNVSTLELGDSALYLCASSLSSRGYYGYTFGSGTRLTVV.

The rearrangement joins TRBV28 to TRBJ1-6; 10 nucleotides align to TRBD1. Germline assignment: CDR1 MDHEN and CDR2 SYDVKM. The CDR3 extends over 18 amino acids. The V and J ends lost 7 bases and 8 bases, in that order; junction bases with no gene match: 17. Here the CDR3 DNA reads TGTGCCAGCACCACTTCGGGACAGGGGCGTCTGGAGTATTCACCCCTCCACTTT. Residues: CASTTSGQGRLEYSPLHF.

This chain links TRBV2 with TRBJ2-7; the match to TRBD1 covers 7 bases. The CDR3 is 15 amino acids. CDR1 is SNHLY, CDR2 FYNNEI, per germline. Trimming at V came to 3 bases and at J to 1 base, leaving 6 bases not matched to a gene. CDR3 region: CASSDSRGISYEQYF. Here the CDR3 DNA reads TGTGCCAGCAGTGATTCCAGGGGGATTTCCTACGAGCAGTACTTC. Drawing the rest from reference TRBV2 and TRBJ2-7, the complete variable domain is EPEVTQTPSHQVTQMGQEVILRCVPISNHLYFYWYRQILGQKVEFLVSFYNNEISEKSEIFDDQFSVERPDGSNFTLKIRSTKLEDSAMYFCASSDSRGISYEQYFGPGTRLTVT.

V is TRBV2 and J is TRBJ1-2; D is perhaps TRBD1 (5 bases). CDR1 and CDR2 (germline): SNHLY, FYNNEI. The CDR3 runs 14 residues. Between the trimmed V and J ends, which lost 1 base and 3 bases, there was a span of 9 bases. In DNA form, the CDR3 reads TGTGCCAGCAGTGAAGGGGGGGGGTACTATGGCTACACCTTC. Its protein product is CASSEGGGYYGYTF.

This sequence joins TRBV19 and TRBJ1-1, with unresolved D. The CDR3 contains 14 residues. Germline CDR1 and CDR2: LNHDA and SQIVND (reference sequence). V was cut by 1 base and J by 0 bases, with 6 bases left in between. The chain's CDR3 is CASSIGALNTEAFF. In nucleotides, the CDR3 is TGTGCCAGTAGTATAGGGGCTTTGAACACTGAAGCTTTCTTT.

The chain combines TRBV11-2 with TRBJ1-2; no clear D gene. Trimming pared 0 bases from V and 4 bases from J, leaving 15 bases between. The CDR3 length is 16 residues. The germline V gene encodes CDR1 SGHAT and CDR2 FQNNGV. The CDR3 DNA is TGTGCCAGCAGCTTAGACGGAGCGGGATTCCGCTATGGCTACACCTTC. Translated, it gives CASSLDGAGFRYGYTF.

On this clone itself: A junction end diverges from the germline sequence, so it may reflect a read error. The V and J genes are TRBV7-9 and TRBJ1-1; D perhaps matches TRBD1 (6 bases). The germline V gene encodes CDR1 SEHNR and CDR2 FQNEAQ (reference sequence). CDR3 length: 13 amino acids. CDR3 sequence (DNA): TGTTCCAGCAGCTTAGTTCAGGGGCAAAAGGCTTTCTTT. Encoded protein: CSSSLVQGQKAFF.

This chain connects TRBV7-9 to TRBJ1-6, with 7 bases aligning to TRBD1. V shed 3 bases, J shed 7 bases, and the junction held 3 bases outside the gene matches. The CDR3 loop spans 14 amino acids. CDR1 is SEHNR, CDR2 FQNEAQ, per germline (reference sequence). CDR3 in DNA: TGTGCCAGCAGCTTTGGACAGGCGAATTCACCCCTCCACTTT. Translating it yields CASSFGQANSPLHF.

The CDR3 nucleotides are TGTGCCTGGAGTAACAGGGGGGGGGACGAGCAGTACTTC. This sequence encodes CAWSNRGGDEQYF. The chain couples TRBV30 to TRBJ2-7; TRBD1 might be the D (8 bases). Germline lookup yields CDR1 GTSNPN and CDR2 SVGIG (reference sequence). CDR3 length: 13 amino acids. V shed 2 bases and J shed 5 bases, with 13 bases lying between them.

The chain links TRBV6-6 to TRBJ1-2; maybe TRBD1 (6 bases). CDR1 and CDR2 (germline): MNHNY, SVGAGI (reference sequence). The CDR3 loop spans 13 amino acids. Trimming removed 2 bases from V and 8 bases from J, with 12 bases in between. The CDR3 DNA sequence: TGTGCCAGCAGTTACCCAGGGGTGCGAGGCTACACCTTC. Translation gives CASSYPGVRGYTF.

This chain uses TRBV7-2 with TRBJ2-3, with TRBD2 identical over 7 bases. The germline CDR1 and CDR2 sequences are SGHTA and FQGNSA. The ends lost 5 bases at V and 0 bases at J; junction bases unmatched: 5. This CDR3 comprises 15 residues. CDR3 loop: CASSRAGASTDTQYF. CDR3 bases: TGTGCCAGCAGCCGTGCGGGAGCAAGCACAGATACGCAGTATTTT.

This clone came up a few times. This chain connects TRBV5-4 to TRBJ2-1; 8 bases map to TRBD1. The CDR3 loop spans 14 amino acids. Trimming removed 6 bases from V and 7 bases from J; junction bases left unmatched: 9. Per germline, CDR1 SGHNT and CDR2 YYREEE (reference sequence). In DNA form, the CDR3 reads TGTGCCAGCAACTCAATACGACAGGGGAATGAGCAGTTCTTC. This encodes CASNSIRQGNEQFF.

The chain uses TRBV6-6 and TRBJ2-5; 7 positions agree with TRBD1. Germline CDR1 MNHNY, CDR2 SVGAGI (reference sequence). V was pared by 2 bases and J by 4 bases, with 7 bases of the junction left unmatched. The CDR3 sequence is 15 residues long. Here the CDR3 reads CASSYRAPGGETQYF. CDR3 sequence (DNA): TGTGCCAGCAGTTACCGGGCGCCAGGGGGAGAGACCCAGTACTTC.

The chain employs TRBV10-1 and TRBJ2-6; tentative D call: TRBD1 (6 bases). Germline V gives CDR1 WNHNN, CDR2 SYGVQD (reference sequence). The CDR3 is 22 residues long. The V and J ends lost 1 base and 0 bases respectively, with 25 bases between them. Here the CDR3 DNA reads TGCGCCAGCAGTGAGTACCCGGGGCAGGGGCGACTTCTTAGCTCTGGGGCCAACGTCCTGACTTTC. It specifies CASSEYPGQGRLLSSGANVLTF.

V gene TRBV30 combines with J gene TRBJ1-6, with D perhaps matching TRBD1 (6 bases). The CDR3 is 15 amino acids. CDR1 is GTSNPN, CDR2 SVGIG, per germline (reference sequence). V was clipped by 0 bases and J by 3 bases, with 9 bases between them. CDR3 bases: TGTGCCTGGAGTGTACAGGGACACTATAATTCACCCCTCCACTTT. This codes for CAWSVQGHYNSPLHF.